These 3 T cell receptor beta chains originate from one sample sequenced in a study of cytomegalovirus exposure and HLA in healthy donors. The PCR contained 60 Vbeta and 13 Jbeta primers. Only in-frame clones appear in the TCRdb table, and some are missing; sequencing was by immunoSEQ multiplex PCR. The data hold roughly 230,000 clones, with 80% to 95% observed a single time. The sample was PBMCs. The receptors stem from a girl aged 2-10 years in good health and CMV-seronegative.

This chain's CDR3 is CATQTGQGSEAFF. Here the CDR3 DNA reads TGTGCCACCCAAACGGGACAGGGAAGTGAAGCTTTCTTT. This rearrangement joins TRBV2 to TRBJ1-1, with 9 bases matching TRBD1. The V segment lost 10 bases and the J segment 7 bases; nucleotides outside the gene matches: 10. Germline V gene lookup returns CDR1 SNHLY and CDR2 FYNNEI. The CDR3 is made up of 13 amino acids.

This sequence joins TRBV2 and TRBJ2-7; maybe TRBD1 (6 bases). CDR3 size: 12 residues. V was shortened by 11 bases and J by 0 bases, with 11 bases between the two germline ends. The V gene's germline CDR1 is SNHLY and CDR2 FYNNEI. The CDR3 spells CAHRDSSYEQYF. CDR3 nucleotide sequence: TGTGCCCACAGGGATAGCTCCTACGAGCAGTACTTC.

The V and J genes are TRBV27 and TRBJ1-5; unclear D gene. V was cut by 5 bases and J by 5 bases, with 13 bases left in between. Germline CDR1 is MNHEY and CDR2 is SMNVEV (reference sequence). This CDR3 is 14 amino acids long. CDR3 nucleotides: TGTGCCAGCAGTCGTTCTGTAAATCATCAGCCCCAGCATTTT. Its translation is CASSRSVNHQPQHF.